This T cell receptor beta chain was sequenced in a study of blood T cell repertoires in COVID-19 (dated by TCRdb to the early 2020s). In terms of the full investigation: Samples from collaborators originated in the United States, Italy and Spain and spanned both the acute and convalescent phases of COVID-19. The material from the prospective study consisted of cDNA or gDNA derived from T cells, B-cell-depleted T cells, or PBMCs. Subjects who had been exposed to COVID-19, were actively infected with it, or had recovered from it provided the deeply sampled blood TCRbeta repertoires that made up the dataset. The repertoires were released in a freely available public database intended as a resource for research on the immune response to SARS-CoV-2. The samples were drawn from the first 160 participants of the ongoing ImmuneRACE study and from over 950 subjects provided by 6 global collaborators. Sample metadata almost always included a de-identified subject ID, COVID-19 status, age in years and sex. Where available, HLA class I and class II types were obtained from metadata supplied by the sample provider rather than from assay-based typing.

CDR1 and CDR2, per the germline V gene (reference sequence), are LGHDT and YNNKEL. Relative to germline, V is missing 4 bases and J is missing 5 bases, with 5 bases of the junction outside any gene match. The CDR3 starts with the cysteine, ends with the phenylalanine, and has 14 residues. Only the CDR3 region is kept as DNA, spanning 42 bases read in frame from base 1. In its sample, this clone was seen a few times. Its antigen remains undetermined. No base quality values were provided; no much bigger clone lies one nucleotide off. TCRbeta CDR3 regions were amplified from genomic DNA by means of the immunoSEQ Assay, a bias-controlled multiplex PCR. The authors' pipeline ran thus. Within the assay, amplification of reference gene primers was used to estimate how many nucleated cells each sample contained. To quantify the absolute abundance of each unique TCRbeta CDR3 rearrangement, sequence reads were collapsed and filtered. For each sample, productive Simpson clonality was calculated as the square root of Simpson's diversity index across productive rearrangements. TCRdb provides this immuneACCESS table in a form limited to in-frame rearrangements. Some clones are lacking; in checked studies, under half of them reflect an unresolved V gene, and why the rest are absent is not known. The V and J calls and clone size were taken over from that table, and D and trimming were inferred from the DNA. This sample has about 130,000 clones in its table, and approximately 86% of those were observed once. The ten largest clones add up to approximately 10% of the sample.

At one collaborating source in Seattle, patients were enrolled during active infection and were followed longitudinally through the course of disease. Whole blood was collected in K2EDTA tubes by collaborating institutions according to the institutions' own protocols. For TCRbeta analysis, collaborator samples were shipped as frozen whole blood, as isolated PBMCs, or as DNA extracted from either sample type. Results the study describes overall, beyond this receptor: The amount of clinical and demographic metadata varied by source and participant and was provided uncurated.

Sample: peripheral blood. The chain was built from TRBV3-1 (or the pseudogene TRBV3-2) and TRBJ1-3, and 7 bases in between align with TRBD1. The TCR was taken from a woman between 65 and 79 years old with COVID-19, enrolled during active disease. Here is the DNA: TGTGCCAGCAGCCTCCGGGACAGTAGAAACACCATATATTTT. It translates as CASSLRDSRNTIYF.